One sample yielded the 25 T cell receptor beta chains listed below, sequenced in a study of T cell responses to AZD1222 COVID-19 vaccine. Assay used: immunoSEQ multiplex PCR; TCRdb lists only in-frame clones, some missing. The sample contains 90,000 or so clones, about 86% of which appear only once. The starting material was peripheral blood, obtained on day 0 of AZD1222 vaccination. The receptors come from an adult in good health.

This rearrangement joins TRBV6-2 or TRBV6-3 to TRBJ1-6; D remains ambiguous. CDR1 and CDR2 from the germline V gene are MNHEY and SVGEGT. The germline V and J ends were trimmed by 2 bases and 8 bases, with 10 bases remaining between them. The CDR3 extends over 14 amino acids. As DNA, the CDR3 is TGTGCCAGCAGTTACGTCCAGGAGGATTCACCCCTCCACTTT. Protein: CASSYVQEDSPLHF.

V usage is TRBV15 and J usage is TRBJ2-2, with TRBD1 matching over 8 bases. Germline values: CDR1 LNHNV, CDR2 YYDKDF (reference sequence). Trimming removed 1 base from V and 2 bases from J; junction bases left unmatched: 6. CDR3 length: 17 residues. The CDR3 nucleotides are TGTGCCACCAGCAGAGGGCCAGGGGGCGTCAACACCGGGGAGCTGTTTTTT. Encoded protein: CATSRGPGGVNTGELFF.

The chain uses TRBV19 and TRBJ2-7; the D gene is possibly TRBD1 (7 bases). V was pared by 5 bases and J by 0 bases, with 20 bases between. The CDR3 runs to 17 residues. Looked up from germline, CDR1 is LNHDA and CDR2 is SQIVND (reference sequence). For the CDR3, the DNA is TGTGCCAGTAGTGTTACACGGGGGACAGAGGTCTCCTACGAGCAGTACTTC. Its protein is CASSVTRGTEVSYEQYF.

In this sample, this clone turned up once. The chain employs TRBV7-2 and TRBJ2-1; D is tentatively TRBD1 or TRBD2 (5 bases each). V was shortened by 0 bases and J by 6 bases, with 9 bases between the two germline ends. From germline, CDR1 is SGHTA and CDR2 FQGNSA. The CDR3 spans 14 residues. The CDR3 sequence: CASSLAGTTNEQFF. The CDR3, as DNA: TGTGCCAGCAGCTTAGCGGGGACCACCAATGAGCAGTTCTTC.

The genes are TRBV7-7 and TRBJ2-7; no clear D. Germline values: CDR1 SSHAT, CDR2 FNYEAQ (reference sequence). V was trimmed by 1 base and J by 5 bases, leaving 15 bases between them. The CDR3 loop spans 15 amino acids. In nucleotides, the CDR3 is TGTGCCAGCAGCTTAGTTCCGGGCAGGCCGCACGAGCAGTACTTC. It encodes CASSLVPGRPHEQYF.

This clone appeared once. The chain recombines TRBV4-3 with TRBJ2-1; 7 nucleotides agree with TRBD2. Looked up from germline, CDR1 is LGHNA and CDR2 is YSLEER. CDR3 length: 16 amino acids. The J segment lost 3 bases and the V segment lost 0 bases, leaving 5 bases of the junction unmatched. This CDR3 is CASSQDRAGVYNEQFF. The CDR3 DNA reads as TGCGCCAGCAGCCAAGATCGCGCGGGAGTCTACAATGAGCAGTTCTTC.

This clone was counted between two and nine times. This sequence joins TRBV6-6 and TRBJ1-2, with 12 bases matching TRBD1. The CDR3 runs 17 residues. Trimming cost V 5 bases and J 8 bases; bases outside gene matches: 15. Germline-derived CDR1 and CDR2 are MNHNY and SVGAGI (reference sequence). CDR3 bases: TGTGCCAGCAGTCCCGGGACAGGGGGCGCGAAGTCTTCGGGCTACACCTTC. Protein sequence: CASSPGTGGAKSSGYTF.

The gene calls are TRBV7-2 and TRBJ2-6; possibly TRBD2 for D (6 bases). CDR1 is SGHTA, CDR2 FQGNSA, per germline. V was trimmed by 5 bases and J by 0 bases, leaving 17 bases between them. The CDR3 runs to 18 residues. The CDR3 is CASSAGRVALSGANVLTF. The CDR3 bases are TGTGCCAGCAGCGCGGGACGGGTGGCCCTCTCTGGGGCCAACGTCCTGACTTTC.

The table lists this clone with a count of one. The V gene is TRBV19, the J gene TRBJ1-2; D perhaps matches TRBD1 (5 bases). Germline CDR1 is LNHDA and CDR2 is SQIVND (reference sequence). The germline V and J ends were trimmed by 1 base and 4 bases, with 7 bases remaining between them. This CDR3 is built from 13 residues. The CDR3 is CASSIGQSYGYTF. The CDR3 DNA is TGTGCCAGTAGTATAGGACAGAGCTATGGCTACACCTTC.

CDR3 in amino acids: CASSLISGRAYEQYF. The DNA for the CDR3 is TGTGCCAGCAGCTTAATCAGTGGGAGAGCCTACGAGCAGTACTTC. This rearrangement joins TRBV7-9 to TRBJ2-7; maybe TRBD2 (5 bases). Germline CDR1 reads SEHNR; CDR2 reads FQNEAQ (reference sequence). V was cut by 2 bases and J by 2 bases, with 13 bases left in between. This CDR3 is built from 15 residues.

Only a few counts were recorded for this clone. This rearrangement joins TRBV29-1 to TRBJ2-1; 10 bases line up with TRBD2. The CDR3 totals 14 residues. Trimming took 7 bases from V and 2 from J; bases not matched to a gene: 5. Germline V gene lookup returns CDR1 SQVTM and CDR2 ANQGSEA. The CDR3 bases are TGCAGCGGGACTAGCGGTCGTACCTACAATGAGCAGTTCTTC. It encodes CSGTSGRTYNEQFF.

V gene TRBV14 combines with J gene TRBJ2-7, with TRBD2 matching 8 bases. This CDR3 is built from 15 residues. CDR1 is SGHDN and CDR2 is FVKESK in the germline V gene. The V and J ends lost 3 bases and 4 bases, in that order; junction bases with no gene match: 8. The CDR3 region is CASSHLREGGYEQYF. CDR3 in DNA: TGTGCCAGCAGCCACCTCCGGGAGGGAGGGTACGAGCAGTACTTC.

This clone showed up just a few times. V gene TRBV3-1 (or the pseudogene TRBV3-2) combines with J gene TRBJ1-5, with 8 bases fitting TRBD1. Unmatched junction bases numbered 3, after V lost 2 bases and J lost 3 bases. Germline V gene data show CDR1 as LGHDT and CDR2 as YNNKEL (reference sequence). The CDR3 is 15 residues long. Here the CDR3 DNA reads TGTGCCAGCAGCCAACGGACAGGGAACAATCAGCCCCAGCATTTT. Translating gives CASSQRTGNNQPQHF.

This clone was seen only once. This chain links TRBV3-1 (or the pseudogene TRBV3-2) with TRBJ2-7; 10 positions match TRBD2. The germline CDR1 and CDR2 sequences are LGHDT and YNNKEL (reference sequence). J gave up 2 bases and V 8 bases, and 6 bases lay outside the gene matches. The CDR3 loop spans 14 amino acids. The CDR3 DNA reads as TGTGCCAGCTCCCAGCGGGAGGGCCCCTACGAGCAGTACTTC. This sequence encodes CASSQREGPYEQYF.

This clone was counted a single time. The CDR3 sequence is CASSLRPGLAGASRNEQFF. The DNA of the CDR3 is TGTGCCAGCAGCCTAAGACCGGGACTAGCGGGGGCCTCCCGGAATGAGCAGTTCTTC. V usage is TRBV3-1 (or the pseudogene TRBV3-2) and J usage is TRBJ2-1; TRBD2 aligns across 14 bases. V lost 4 bases and J lost 7; bases outside the gene matches: 15. Germline V lookup: CDR1 LGHDT, CDR2 YNNKEL (reference sequence). This CDR3 spans 19 amino acids.

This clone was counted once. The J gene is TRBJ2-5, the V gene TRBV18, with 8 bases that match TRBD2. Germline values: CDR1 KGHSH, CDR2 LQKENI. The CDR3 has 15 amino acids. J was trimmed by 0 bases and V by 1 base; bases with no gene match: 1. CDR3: CASSPLAGNQETQYF. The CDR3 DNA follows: TGTGCCAGCTCACCACTAGCGGGAAACCAAGAGACCCAGTACTTC.

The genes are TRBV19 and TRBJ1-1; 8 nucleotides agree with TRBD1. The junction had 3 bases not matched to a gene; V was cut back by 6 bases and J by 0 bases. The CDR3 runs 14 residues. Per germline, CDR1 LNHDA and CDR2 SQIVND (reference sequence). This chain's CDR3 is CASRETGVNTEAFF. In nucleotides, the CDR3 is TGTGCCAGTAGGGAGACAGGGGTGAACACTGAAGCTTTCTTT.

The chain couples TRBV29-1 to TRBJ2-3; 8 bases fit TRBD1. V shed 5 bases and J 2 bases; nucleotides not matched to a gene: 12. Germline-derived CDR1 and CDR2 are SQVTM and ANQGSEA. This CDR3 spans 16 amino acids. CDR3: CSVNGVGQDLTDTQYF. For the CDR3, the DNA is TGCAGCGTTAATGGAGTGGGACAGGACCTCACAGATACGCAGTATTTT.

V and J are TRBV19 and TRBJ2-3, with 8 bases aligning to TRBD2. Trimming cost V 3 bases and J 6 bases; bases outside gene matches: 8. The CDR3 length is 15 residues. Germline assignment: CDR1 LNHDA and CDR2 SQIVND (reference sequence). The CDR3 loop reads CASSISAGVADTQYF. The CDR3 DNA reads TGTGCCAGTAGTATTTCAGCGGGAGTGGCGGATACGCAGTATTTT.

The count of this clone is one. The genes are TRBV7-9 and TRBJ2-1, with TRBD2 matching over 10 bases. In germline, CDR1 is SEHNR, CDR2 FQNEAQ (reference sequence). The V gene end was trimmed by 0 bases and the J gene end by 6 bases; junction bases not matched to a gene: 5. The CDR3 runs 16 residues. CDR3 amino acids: CASSLATGLAANEQFF. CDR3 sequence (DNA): TGTGCCAGCAGCTTAGCGACCGGACTAGCGGCCAATGAGCAGTTCTTC.

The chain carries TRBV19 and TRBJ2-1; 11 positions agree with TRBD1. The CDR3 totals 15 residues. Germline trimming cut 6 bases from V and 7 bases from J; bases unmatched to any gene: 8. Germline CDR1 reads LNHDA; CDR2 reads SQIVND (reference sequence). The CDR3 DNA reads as TGTGCCAGTAGCGATGGACAGGGGGCGACGAATGAGCAGTTCTTC. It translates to CASSDGQGATNEQFF.

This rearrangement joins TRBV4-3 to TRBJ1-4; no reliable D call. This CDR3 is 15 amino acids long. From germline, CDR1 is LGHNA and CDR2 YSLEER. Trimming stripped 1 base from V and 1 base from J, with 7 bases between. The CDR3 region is CASSQVAGTNEKLFF. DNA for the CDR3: TGCGCCAGCAGCCAAGTGGCAGGAACTAATGAAAAACTGTTTTTT.

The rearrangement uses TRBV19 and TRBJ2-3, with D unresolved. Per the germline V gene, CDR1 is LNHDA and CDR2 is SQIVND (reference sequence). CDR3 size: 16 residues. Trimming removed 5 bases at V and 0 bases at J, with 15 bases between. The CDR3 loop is CASSPLTGFSTDTQYF. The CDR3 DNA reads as TGTGCCAGTAGTCCTCTAACGGGCTTTAGCACAGATACGCAGTATTTT.

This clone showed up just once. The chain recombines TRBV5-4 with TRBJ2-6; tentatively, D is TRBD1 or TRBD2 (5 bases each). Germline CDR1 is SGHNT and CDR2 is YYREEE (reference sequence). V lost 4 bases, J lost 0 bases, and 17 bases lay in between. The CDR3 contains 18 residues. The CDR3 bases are TGTGCCAGCAGCCCAGGACCCGAGGGGCTCTCTGGGGCCAACGTCCTGACTTTC. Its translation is CASSPGPEGLSGANVLTF.

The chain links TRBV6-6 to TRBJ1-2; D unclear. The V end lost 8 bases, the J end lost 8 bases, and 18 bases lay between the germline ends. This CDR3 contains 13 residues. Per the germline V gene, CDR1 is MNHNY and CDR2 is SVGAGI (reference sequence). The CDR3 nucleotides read TGTGCCAGCGAAACAAACTTAAATTTAGGCTACACCTTC. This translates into CASETNLNLGYTF.